This T cell receptor beta chain stems from a study of blood T cell repertoires in COVID-19. Study overall: Sources were T cells, B-cell-depleted T cells, or PBMCs; the material itself was cDNA or gDNA.

Under the authors' procedure: The authors estimated nucleated cell counts from reference gene primer amplification. Clones were sequenced by immunoSEQ multiplex PCR, and TCRdb holds only the in-frame ones, with some missing. That table gives V, J and clone size, and the DNA gave D and trimming. The sample holds 250,000 to 300,000 clones, about 80% seen once. Germline-derived CDR1 and CDR2 are SNHLY and FYNNEI. Trimming removed 7 bases at V and 0 bases at J, with 18 bases between. The CDR3 loop spans 16 amino acids. This chain joins TRBV2 and TRBJ2-5, with a weak D call TRBD2 (6 bases). Sequences were obtained from peripheral blood. The source is a woman of 80 years or more with acute or convalescent COVID-19. CDR3 residues: CASIPGGIRYQETQYF. The DNA of the CDR3 is TGTGCCAGCATTCCGGGCGGGATCCGGTACCAAGAGACCCAGTACTTC.